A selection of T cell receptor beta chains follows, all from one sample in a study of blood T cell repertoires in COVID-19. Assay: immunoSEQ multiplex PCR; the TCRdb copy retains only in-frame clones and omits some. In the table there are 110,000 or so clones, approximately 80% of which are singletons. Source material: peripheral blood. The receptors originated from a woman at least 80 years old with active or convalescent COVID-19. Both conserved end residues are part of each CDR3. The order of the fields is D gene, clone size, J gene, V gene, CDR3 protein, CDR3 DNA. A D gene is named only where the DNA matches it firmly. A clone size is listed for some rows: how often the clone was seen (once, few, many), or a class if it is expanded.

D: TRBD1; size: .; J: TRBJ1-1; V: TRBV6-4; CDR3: CASSDPHRDSLSEAFF; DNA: TGTGCCAGCAGTGACCCTCACCGGGACAGTCTTTCTGAAGCTTTCTTT
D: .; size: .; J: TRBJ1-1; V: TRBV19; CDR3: CASSISTLNTEAFF; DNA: TGTGCCAGTAGTATCTCCACTCTGAACACTGAAGCTTTCTTT
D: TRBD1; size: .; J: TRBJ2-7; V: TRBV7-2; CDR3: CASSQQQGAPTYYEQYF; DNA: TGTGCCAGCAGCCAACAACAGGGGGCCCCTACCTACTACGAGCAGTACTTC
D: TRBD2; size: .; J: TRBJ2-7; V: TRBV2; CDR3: CASSRGGLAPEQYF; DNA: TGTGCCAGCAGTCGGGGGGGACTAGCGCCCGAGCAGTACTTC
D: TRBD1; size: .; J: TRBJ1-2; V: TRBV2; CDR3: CASDGTDNYGYTF; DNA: TGTGCCAGCGACGGGACAGATAATTATGGCTACACCTTC
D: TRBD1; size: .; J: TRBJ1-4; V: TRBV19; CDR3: CASSRTGRGPNEKLFF; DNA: TGTGCCAGTAGTAGGACAGGGAGGGGCCCTAATGAAAAACTGTTTTTT
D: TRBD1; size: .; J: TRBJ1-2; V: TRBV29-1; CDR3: CSVEGGGEDYGYTF; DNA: TGCAGCGTTGAAGGAGGGGGCGAAGACTATGGCTACACCTTC
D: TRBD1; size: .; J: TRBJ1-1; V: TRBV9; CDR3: CASSTQGGAEAFF; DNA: TGTGCCAGCAGCACTCAGGGGGGCGCTGAAGCTTTCTTT
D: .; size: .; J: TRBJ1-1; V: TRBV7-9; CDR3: CASSWGRLGGRNTEAFF; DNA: TGTGCCAGCAGCTGGGGCCGACTTGGGGGGAGGAACACTGAAGCTTTCTTT
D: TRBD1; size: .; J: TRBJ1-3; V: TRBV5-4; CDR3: CASSLRQGSGNTIYF; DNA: TGTGCCAGCAGCTTACGACAGGGTTCAGGAAACACCATATATTTT
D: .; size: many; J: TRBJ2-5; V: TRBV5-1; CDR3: CASSRGARETQYF; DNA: TGCGCCAGCAGCCGGGGGGCCCGGGAGACCCAGTACTTC
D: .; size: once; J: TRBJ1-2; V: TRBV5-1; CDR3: CASSLVLQADGGYTF; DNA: TGCGCCAGCAGCTTGGTCTTACAGGCGGACGGCGGCTACACCTTC
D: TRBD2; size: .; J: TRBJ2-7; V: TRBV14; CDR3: CASSLAGGRYEQYF; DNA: TGTGCCAGCAGCCTAGCGGGAGGTCGATACGAGCAGTACTTC
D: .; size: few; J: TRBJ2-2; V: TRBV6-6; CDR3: CASSYPPSGTGELFF; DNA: TGTGCCAGCAGTTACCCGCCGTCGGGCACCGGGGAGCTGTTTTTT
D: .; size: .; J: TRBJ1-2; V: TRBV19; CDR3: CASRTGTRPNYGYTF; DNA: TGTGCCAGTAGGACCGGGACACGCCCCAACTATGGCTACACCTTC
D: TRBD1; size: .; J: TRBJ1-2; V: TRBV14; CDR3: CASSQGQGMNGYTF; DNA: TGTGCCAGCAGCCAAGGACAGGGGATGAATGGCTACACCTTC
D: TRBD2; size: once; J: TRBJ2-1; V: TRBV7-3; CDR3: CASTRVAGAGVEQFF; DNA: TGTGCCAGTACTCGTGTAGCGGGGGCCGGGGTTGAGCAGTTCTTC
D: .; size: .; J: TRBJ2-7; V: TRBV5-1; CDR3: CASSPGDGREQYF; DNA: TGCGCCAGCAGCCCCGGGGATGGTCGCGAGCAGTACTTC
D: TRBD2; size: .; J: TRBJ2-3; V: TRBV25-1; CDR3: CASVLAGATDTQYF; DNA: TGTGCCAGCGTACTAGCGGGAGCAACAGATACGCAGTATTTT
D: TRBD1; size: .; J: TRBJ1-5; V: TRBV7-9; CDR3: CASSPGGTDNQPQHF; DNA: TGTGCCAGCAGCCCGGGTGGGACAGACAATCAGCCCCAGCATTTT
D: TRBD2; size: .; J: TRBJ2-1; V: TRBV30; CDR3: CAWMLPPGGGQFF; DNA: TGTGCCTGGATGTTACCCCCGGGCGGGGGGCAGTTCTTC
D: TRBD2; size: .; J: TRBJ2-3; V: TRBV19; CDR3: CASSISAGGPRDTQYF; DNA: TGTGCCAGTAGTATTTCAGCGGGAGGGCCAAGGGATACGCAGTATTTT
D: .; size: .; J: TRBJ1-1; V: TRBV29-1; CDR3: CSVAVWSTEAFF; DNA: TGCAGCGTTGCGGTGTGGTCCACTGAAGCTTTCTTT
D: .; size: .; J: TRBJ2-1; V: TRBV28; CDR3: CASSFQQGLPRNEQFF; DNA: TGTGCCAGCAGTTTCCAACAGGGACTACCTAGAAATGAGCAGTTCTTC
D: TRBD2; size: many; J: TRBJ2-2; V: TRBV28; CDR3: CASRGREFYTGELFF; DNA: TGTGCCAGCAGGGGGCGGGAGTTTTACACCGGGGAGCTGTTTTTT
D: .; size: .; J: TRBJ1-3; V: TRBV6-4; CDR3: CASSDLSTGHELGTPGNTIYF; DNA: TGTGCCAGCAGTGACCTTAGTACCGGACATGAGTTAGGGACTCCTGGAAACACCATATATTTT
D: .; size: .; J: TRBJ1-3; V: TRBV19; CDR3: CASSPGNTGNTIYF; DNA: TGTGCCAGTAGTCCGGGGAACACTGGAAACACCATATATTTT
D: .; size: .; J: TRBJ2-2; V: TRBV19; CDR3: CASQYRDTHTGELFF; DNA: TGTGCCAGTCAATACCGGGACACACACACCGGGGAGCTGTTTTTT
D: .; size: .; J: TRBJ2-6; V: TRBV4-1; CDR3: CASSQGAANVLTF; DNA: TGCGCCAGCAGCCAAGGAGCGGCCAACGTCCTGACTTTC
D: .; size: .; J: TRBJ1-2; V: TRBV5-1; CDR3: CASSLSTPSGGGYTF; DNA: TGCGCCAGCAGCTTGTCTACCCCATCGGGTGGCGGCTACACCTTC
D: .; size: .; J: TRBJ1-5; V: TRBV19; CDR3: CASFIRPQHF; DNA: TGTGCCAGTTTCATTAGGCCCCAGCATTTT
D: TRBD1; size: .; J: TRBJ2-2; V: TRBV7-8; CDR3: CASSLVGQPNTGELFF; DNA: TGTGCCAGCAGCTTAGTGGGACAGCCGAACACCGGGGAGCTGTTTTTT
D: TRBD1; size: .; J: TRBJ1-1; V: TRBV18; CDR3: CASSPSTGHTEAFF; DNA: TGTGCCAGCTCACCGTCGACAGGGCACACTGAAGCTTTCTTT
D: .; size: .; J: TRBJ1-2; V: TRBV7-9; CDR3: CASSSRQDATF; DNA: TGTGCCAGCAGCTCCAGACAGGACGCCACCTTC
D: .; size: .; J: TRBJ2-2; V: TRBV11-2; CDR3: CASSLSRGGTGELFF; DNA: TGTGCCAGCAGCTTATCTAGGGGTGGGACCGGGGAGCTGTTTTTT
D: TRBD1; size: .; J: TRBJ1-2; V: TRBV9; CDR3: CASSVDQGAGGYTF; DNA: TGTGCCAGCAGCGTCGATCAGGGGGCGGGCGGCTACACCTTC
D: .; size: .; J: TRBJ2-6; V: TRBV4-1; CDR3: CASSQDTKPTSGANVLTF; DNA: TGCGCCAGCAGCCAAGATACCAAGCCAACCTCTGGGGCCAACGTCCTGACTTTC
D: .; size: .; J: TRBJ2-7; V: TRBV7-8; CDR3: CASSKQQGHETYEQYF; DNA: TGTGCCAGCAGCAAACAACAGGGCCATGAGACCTACGAGCAGTACTTC
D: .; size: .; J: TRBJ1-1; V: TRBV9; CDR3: CASSPIDRNTEAFF; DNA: TGTGCCAGCAGCCCTATAGACAGGAACACTGAAGCTTTCTTT
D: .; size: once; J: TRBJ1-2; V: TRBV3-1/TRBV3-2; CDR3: CASSQARAGANYGYTF; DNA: TGTGCCAGCAGCCAAGCGAGGGCAGGGGCTAACTATGGCTACACCTTC
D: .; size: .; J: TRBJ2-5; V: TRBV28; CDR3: CASSFGETQYF; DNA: TGTGCCAGCAGTTTCGGAGAGACCCAGTACTTC
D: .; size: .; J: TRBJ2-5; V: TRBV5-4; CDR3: CASSLIEIQQETQYF; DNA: TGTGCCAGCAGCTTGATTGAAATACAGCAAGAGACCCAGTACTTC
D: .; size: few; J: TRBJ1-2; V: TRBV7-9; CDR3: CASSLVDSPYGYTF; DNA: TGTGCCAGCAGCTTAGTGGACAGCCCCTATGGCTACACCTTC
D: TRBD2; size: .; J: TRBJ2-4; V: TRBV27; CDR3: CASSWSGRGGKNIQYF; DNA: TGTGCCAGCAGTTGGAGCGGGAGAGGGGGCAAAAACATTCAGTACTTC
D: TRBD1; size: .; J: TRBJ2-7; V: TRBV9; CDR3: CASSFSPGTGSGEQYF; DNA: TGTGCCAGCAGCTTCAGTCCCGGGACAGGGTCTGGCGAGCAGTACTTC
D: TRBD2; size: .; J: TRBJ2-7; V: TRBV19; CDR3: CATKLAGVSREQYF; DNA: TGTGCCACCAAACTAGCGGGAGTGAGCCGCGAGCAGTACTTC